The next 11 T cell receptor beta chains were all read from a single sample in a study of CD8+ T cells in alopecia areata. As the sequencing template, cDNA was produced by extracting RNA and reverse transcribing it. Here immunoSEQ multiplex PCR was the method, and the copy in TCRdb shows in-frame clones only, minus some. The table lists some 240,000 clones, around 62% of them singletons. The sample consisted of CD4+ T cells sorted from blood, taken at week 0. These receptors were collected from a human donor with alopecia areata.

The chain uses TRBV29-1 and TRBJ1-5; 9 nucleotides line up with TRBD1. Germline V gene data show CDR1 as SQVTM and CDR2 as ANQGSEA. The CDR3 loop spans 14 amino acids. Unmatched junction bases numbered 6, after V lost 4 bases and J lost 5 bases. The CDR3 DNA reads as TGCAGCGTTGCGACGGACAGGGGAGATCAGCCCCAGCATTTT. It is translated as CSVATDRGDQPQHF.

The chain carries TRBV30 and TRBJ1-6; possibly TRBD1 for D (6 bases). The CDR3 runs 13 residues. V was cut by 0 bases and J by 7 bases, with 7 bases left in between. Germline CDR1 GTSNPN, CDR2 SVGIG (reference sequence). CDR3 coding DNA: TGTGCCTGGAGTGTACAGGGAAATTCACCCCTCCACTTT. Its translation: CAWSVQGNSPLHF.

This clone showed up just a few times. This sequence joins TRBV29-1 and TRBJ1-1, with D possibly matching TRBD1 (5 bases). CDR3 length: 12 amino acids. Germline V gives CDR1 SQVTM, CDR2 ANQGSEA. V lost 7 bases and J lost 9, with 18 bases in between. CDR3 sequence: CSGGEPRTQAFF. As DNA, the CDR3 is TGCAGCGGGGGGGAGCCCCGAACCCAAGCTTTCTTT. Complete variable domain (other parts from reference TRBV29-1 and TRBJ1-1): SAVISQKPSRDICQRGTSLTIQCQVDSQVTMMFWYRQQPGQSLTLIATANQGSEATYESGFVIDKFPISRPNLTFSTLTVSNMSPEDSSIYLCSGGEPRTQAFFGQGTRLTVV.

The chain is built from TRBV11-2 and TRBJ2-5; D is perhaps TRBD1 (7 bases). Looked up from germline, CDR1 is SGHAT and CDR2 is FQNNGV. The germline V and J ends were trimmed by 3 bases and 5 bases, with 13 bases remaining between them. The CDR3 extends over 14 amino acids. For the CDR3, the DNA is TGTGCCAGCAGCTTCGGAGGGGGCACGGAGACCCAGTACTTC. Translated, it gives CASSFGGGTETQYF. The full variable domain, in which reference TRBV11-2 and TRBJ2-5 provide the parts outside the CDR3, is EAGVAQSPRYKIIEKRQSVAFWCNPISGHATLYWYQQILGQGPKLLIQFQNNGVVDDSQLPKDRFSAERLKGVDSTLKIQPAKLEDSAVYLCASSFGGGTETQYFGPGTRLLVL.

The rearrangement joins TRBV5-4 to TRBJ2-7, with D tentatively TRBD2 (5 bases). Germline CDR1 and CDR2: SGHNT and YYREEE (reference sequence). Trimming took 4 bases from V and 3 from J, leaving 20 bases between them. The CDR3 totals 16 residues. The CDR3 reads CASSERNVGIGYEQYF. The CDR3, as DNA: TGTGCCAGCAGCGAGCGGAACGTTGGAATTGGCTACGAGCAGTACTTC.

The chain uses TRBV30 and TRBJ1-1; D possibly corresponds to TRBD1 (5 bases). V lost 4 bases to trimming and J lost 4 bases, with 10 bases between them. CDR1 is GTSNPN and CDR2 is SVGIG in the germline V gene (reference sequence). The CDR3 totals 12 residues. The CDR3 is CAWTPGTTEAFF. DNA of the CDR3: TGTGCCTGGACCCCTGGGACCACTGAAGCTTTCTTT.

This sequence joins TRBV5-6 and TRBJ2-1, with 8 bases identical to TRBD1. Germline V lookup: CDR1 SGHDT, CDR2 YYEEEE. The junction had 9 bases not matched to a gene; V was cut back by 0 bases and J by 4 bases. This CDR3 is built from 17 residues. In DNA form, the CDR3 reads TGTGCCAGCAGCTTGGAACCCCAGGGGGCGCGGTACAATGAGCAGTTCTTC. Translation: CASSLEPQGARYNEQFF.

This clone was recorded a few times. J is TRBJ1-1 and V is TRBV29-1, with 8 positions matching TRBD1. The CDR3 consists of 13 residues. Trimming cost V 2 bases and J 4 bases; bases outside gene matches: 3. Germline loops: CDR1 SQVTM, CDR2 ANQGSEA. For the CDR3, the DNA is TGCAGCGTTGAAACCACAGGGGGCACTGAAGCTTTCTTT. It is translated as CSVETTGGTEAFF. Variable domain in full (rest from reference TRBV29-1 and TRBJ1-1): SAVISQKPSRDICQRGTSLTIQCQVDSQVTMMFWYRQQPGQSLTLIATANQGSEATYESGFVIDKFPISRPNLTFSTLTVSNMSPEDSSIYLCSVETTGGTEAFFGQGTRLTVV.

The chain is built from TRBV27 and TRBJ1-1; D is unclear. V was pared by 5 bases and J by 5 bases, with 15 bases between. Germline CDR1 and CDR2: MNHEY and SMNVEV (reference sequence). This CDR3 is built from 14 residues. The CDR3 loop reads CASSPDFRGTEAFF. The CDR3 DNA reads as TGTGCCAGCAGTCCCGATTTTCGGGGAACTGAAGCTTTCTTT.

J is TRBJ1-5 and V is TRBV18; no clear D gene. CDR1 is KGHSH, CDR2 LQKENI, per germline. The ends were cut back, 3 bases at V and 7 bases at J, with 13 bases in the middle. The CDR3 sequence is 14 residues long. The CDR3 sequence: CASSPRSDKQPQHF. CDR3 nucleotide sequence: TGTGCCAGCTCACCTCGGAGTGACAAGCAGCCCCAGCATTTT.

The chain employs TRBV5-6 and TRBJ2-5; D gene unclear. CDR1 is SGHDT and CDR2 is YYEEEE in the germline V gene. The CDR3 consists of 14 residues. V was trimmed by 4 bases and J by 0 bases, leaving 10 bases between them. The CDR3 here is CASSPGTYQETQYF. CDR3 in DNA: TGTGCCAGCAGCCCGGGCACGTACCAAGAGACCCAGTACTTC.